This T cell receptor (beta chain) appears in the sequencing data of a study of T cell changes during pregnancy in multiple sclerosis. Clones were read by immunoSEQ multiplex PCR, and TCRdb kept only the in-frame ones, dropping some. The sample shows almost 50,000 clones, approximately 93% of them seen only once. The count of this clone is one. The CDR3 covers 17 residues. J lost 1 base, V lost 5 bases, and 13 bases had no gene match. The germline gives CDR1 SGHRS, CDR2 YFSETQ. V and J are TRBV5-1 and TRBJ1-1, with 8 bases lining up with TRBD1. Sequencing used CD4+ T cells from peripheral blood mononuclear cells, obtained in the third trimester of pregnancy. The receptor was derived from a female donor with multiple sclerosis, enrolled in a pregnancy study. DNA of the CDR3: TGCGCCAGCAGTCGTGACAGGGGACCGTCAGGGAACACTGAAGCTTTCTTT. This translates into CASSRDRGPSGNTEAFF.